The entry that follows covers one T cell receptor beta chain sequence. Its antigen is as yet unknown. A universal primer site arose from template switching, and cDNA bore unique molecular identifiers. TCRdb re-called the 5' RACE reads with MiXCR, one entry per CDR3 protein. In the table there are 460,000 or so distinct CDR3 sequences, about 14% of which are singletons. This record belongs to a study of identical twins. Regarding the study as a whole: Abundant beta clonotypes from cord blood bore fewer insertions; memory repertoires lacked this pattern. An excess of low generation probability was shown by twin-shared out-of-frame alpha sequences.

This CDR3 has 15 amino acids. V trimming: 8 bases; J trimming: 5 bases; junction bases outside the gene matches: 9. The data were also submitted as part of a second study, on yellow fever vaccine responses in identical twins.

The sequence came from a woman aged 18-30 years in good health. Specimen: CD4+ T cells sorted from blood. The chain employs TRBV12-3 or TRBV12-4 and TRBJ1-6; 7 bases line up with TRBD1. CDR3 bases: TGTGCCAGCCGGAGACAGGGATTGGATAATTCACCCCTCCACTTT. Translation gives CASRRQGLDNSPLHF.